Listed here is a single TCR beta chain. The sample belongs to a study of blood T cell repertoires in COVID-19. Study in general: The study drew acute and convalescent COVID-19 samples from the United States, Italy and Spain.

Enrollees, roughly 18 to 89 years old, lived in fewer than 25 US areas. Assignments of participants to cohorts depended upon their own reported clinical history. Profiling relied on immunoSEQ multiplex PCR, and the TCRdb table lists in-frame clones only, not all of them. The sample holds about 350,000 clones, about 90% seen once. CDR1 is SQVTM, CDR2 ANQGSEA, per germline. The CDR3 runs to 15 residues. V was shortened by 4 bases and J by 0 bases, with 15 bases between the two germline ends. The specimen sequenced was PBMCs or T cells enriched from blood (not recorded which). V is TRBV29-1 and J is TRBJ1-1; D is ambiguous. This clonotype was sampled from a woman in her thirties who had been exposed to COVID-19. CDR3 DNA: TGCAGCGTTGGAGGGCACGGCGAGATGAACACTGAAGCTTTCTTT. Encoded protein: CSVGGHGEMNTEAFF.